This note documents a single T cell receptor beta chain sequence. Here immunoSEQ multiplex PCR was the method, and the copy in TCRdb shows in-frame clones only, minus some. This table holds 95,000 to 150,000 clones, roughly 87% found once. These data come from a study of control samples from healthy donors and cancer patients. CDR1 is MNHNS and CDR2 is SASEGT in the germline V gene. The CDR3 is made up of 15 amino acids. Trimming stripped 0 bases from V and 8 bases from J, with 16 bases between. The chain has TRBV6-1 and TRBJ1-2; D is possibly TRBD1 (5 bases). The sample was blood. The receptor's source is a young man in good health. The CDR3, as DNA: TGTGCCAGCAGTGAAGCGGGGCGACAGACTCTCGGCTACACCTTC. This codes for CASSEAGRQTLGYTF.